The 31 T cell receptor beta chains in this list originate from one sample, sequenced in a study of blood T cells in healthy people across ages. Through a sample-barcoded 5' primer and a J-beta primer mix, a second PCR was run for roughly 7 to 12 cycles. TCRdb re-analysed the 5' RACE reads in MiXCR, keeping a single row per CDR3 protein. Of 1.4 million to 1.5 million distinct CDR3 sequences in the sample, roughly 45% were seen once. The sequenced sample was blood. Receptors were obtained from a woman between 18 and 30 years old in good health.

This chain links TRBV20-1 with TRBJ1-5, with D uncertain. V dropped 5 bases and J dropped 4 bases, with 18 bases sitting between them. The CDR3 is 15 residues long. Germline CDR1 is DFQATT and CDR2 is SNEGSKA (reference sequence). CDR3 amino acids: CSAVPGQSPNQPQHF. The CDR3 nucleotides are TGCAGTGCTGTACCCGGGCAGTCTCCGAATCAGCCCCAGCATTTT.

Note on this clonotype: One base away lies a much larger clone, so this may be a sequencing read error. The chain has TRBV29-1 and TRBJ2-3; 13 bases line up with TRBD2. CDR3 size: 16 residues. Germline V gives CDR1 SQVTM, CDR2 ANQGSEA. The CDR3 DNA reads TGCGGCGCACGGACTAGCGGGGGCCTGAGCACAGATACGCAGTATTTT. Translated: CGARTSGGLSTDTQYF.

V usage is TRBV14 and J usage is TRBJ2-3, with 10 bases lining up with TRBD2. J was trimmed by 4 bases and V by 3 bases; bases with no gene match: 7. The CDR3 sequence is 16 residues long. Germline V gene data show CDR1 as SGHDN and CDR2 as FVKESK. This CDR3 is CASSQRAGGAADTQYF. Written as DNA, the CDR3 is TGTGCCAGCAGCCAGAGAGCGGGAGGGGCGGCAGATACGCAGTATTTT.

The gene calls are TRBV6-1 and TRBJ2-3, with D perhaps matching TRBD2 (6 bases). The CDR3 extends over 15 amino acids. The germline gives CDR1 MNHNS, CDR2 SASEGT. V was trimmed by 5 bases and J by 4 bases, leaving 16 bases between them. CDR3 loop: CASSPAGSVADTQYF. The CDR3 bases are TGTGCCAGCAGTCCCGCGGGGAGTGTGGCAGATACGCAGTATTTT.

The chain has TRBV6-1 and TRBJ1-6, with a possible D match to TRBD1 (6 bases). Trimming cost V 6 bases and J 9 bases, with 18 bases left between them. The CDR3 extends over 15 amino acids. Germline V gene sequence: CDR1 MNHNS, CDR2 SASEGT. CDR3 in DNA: TGTGCCAGCAGCCGAAGGAGGGGGATTATTTCACCCCTCCACTTT. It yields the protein CASSRRRGIISPLHF.

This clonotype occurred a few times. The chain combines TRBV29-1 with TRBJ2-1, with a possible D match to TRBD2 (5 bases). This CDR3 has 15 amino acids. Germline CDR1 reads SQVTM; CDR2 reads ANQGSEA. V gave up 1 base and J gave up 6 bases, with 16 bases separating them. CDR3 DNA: TGCAGCGTTGAAGGACGGAGGAGTGCTAGCAATGAGCAGTTCTTC. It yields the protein CSVEGRRSASNEQFF.

CDR3 DNA: TGTGCCAGCAGTGAACGGGTTCCCGAGGGCGGCTACACCTTC. Residues: CASSERVPEGGYTF. This chain uses TRBV6-1 with TRBJ1-2; D is ambiguous. V was pared by 2 bases and J by 8 bases, with 15 bases between. From germline, CDR1 is MNHNS and CDR2 SASEGT. The CDR3 runs 14 residues.

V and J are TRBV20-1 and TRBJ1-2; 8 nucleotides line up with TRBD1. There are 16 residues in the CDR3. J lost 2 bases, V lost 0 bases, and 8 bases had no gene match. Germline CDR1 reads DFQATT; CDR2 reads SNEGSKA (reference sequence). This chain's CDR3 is CSARDLGRGLNYGYTF. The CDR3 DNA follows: TGCAGTGCTAGAGATCTTGGCAGGGGGCTAAACTATGGCTACACCTTC.

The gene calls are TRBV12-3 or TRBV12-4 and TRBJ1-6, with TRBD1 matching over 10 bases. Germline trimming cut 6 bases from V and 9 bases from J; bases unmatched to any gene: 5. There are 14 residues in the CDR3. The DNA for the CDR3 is TGTGCCAGCAGGAACCGGGACAGGGGTTCACCCCTCCACTTT. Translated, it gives CASRNRDRGSPLHF.

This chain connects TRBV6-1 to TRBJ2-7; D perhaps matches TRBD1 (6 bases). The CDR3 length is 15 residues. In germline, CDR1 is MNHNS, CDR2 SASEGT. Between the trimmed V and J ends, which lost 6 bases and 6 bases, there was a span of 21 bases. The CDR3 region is CASRVQGAPSPEQYF. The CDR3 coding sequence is TGTGCCAGCAGAGTACAGGGCGCCCCCTCCCCCGAGCAGTACTTC.

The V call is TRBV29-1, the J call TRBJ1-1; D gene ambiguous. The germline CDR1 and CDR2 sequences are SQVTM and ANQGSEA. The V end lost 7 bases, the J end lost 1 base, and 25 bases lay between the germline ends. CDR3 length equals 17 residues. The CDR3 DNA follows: TGCAGCGCCCTCCCCGGCACTGATTACCATACGAACACTGAAGCTTTCTTT. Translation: CSALPGTDYHTNTEAFF.

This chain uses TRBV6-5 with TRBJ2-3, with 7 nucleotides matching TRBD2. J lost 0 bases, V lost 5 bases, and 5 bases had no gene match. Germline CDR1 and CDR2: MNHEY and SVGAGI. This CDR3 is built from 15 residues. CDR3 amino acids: CASSQSGASTDTQYF. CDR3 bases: TGTGCCAGCAGTCAAAGCGGGGCAAGCACAGATACGCAGTATTTT.

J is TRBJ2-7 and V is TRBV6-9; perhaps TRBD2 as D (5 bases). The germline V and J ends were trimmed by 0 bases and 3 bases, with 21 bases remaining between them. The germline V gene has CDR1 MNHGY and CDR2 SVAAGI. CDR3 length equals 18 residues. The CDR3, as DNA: TGTGCCAGCAGTTATTCGAATTCCGGACTCCTAACAATCTACGAGCAGTACTTC. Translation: CASSYSNSGLLTIYEQYF.

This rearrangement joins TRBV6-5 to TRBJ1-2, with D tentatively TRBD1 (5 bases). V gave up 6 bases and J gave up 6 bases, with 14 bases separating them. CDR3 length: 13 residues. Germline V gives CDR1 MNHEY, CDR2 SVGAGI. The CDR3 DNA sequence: TGTGCCAGCAGCCGCTTGGGGGGGGATGGCTACACCTTC. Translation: CASSRLGGDGYTF.

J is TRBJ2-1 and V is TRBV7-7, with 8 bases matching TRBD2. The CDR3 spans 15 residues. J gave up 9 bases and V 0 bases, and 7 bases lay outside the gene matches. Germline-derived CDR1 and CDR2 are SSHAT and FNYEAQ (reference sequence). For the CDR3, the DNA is TGTGCCAGCAGCTTAGCGACTAGCGCGGTCAGTGAGCAGTTCTTC. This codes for CASSLATSAVSEQFF.

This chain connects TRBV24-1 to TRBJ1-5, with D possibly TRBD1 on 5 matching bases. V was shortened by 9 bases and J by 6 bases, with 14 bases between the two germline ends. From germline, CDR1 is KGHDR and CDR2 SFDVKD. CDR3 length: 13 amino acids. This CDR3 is CATGGPAGQPQHF. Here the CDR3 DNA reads TGTGCCACCGGGGGACCCGCAGGTCAGCCCCAGCATTTT.

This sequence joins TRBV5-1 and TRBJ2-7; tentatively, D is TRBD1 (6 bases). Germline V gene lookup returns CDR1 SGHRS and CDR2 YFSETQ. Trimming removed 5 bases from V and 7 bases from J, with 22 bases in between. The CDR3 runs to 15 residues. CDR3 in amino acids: CASRQTGSAGEEQYF. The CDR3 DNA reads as TGCGCCAGCAGACAGACCGGTTCGGCAGGGGAAGAGCAGTACTTC.

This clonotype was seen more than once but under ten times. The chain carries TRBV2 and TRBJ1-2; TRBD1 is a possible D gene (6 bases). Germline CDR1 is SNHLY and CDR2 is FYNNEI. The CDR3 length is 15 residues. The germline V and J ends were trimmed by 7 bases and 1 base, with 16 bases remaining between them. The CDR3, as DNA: TGTGCCAGCACCCGACCGGACAGCGTTAACTATGGCTACACCTTC. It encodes CASTRPDSVNYGYTF.

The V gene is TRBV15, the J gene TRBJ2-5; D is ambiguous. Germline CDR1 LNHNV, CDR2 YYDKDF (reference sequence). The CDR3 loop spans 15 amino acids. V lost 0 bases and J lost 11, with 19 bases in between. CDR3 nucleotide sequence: TGTGCCACCAGCAGAGACAGAGCGATCTACAATGAGCAGTACTTC. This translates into CATSRDRAIYNEQYF.

The CDR3 protein is CASSIQTVGPSEQYF. The CDR3 DNA sequence: TGTGCCAGCAGCATTCAGACAGTGGGGCCATCCGAGCAGTACTTC. The chain uses TRBV6-5 and TRBJ2-7, with a tentative D call TRBD1 (5 bases). Trimming shortened V by 6 bases and J by 6 bases, and 21 bases separated the two germline ends. Looked up from germline, CDR1 is MNHEY and CDR2 is SVGAGI. The CDR3 is made up of 15 amino acids.

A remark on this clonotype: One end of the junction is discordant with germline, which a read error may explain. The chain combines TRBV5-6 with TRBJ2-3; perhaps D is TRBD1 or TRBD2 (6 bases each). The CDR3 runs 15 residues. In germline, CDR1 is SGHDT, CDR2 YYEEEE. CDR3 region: CASRGMGGSPETQYF. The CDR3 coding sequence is TGTGCCAGCAGAGGTATGGGGGGCAGTCCAGAGACGCAGTATTTT.

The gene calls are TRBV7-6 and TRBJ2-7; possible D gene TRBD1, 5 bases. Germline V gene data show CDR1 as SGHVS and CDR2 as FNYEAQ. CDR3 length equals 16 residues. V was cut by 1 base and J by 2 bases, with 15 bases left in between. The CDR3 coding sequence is TGTGCCAGCAGCTTAGTTCAGGGCGGAACCACCTACGAGCAGTACTTC. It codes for CASSLVQGGTTYEQYF. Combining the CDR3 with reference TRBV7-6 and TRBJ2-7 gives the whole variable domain GAGVSQSPRYKVTKRGQDVALRCDPISGHVSLYWYRQALGQGPEFLTYFNYEAQQDKSGLPNDRFSAERPEGSISTLTIQRTEQRDSAMYRCASSLVQGGTTYEQYFGPGTRLTVT.

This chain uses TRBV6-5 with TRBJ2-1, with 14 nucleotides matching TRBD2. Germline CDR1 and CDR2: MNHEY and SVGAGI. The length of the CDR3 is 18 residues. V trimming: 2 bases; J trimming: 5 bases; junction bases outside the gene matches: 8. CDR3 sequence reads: CASSYRRPGLAGDNEQFF. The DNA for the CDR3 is TGTGCCAGCAGTTACCGACGTCCGGGACTAGCGGGGGACAATGAGCAGTTCTTC.

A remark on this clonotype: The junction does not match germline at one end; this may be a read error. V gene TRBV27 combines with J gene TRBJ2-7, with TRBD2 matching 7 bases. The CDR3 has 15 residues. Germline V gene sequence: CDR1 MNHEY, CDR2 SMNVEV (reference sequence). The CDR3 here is CASKFNAGALYELYF. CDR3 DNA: TGTGCCAGCAAGTTTAACGCGGGAGCCCTCTACGAGCTGTACTTC.

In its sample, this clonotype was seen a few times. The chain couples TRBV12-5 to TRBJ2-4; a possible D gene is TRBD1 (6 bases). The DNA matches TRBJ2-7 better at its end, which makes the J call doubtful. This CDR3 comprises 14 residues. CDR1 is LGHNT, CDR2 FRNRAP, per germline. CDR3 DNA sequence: TGTGCTAGTGGTTTGGGAGATACAGGGAACGAGCAGTACTTC. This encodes CASGLGDTGNEQYF.

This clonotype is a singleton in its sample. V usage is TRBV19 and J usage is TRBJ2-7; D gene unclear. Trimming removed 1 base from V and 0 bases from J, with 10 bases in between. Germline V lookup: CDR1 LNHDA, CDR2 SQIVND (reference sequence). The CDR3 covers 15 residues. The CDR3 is CASSIGAASSYEQYF. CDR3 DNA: TGTGCCAGTAGTATAGGGGCAGCCAGCTCCTACGAGCAGTACTTC.

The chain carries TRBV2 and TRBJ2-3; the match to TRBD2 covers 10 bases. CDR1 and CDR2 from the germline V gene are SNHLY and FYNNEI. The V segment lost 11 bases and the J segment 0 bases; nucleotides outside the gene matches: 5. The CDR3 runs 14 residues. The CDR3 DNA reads TGTGCCGCCCAGACTAGCGGGAGCACAGATACGCAGTATTTT. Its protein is CAAQTSGSTDTQYF.

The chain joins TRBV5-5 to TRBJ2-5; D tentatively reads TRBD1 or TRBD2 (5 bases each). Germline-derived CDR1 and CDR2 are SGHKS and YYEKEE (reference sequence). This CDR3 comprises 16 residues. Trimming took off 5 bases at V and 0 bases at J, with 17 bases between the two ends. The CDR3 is CASRFWGRQNQETQYF. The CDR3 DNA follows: TGTGCCAGCAGATTCTGGGGGAGACAGAACCAAGAGACCCAGTACTTC.

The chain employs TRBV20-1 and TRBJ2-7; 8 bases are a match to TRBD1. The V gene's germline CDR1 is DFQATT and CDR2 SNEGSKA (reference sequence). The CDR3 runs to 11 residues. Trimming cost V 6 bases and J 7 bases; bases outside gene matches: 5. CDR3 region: CSAQGANEQYF. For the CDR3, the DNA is TGCAGTGCCCAGGGGGCGAATGAGCAGTACTTC.

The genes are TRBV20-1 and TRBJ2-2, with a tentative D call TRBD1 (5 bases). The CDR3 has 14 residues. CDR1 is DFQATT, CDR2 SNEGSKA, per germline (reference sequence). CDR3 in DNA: TGCAGCGCCAAAGCGACAGTGAACACCGGGGAGCTGTTTTTT. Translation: CSAKATVNTGELFF.

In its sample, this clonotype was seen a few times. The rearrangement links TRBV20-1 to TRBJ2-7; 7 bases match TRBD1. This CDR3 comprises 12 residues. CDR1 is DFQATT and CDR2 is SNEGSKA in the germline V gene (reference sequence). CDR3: CRATGQLYEQYF. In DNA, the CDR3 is TGCAGGGCGACGGGACAGTTATACGAGCAGTACTTC.